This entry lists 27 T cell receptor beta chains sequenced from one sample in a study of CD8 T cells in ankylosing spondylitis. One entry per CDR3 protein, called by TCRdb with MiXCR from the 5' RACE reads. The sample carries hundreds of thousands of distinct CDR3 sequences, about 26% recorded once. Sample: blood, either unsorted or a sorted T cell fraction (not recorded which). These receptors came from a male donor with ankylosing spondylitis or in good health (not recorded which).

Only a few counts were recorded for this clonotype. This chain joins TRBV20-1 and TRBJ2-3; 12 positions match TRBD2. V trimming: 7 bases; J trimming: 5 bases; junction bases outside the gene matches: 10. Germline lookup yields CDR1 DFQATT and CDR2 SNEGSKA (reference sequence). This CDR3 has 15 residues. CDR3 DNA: TGCAGTGTTACGGCGACTAGCGGGAGAGGAGATACGCAGTATTTT. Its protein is CSVTATSGRGDTQYF.

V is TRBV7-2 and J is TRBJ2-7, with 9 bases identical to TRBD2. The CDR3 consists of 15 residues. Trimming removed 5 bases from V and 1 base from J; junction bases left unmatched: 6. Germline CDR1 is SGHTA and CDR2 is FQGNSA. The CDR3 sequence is CASSRLAVGSYEQYF. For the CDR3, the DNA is TGTGCCAGCAGCCGACTAGCGGTGGGTTCCTACGAGCAGTACTTC.

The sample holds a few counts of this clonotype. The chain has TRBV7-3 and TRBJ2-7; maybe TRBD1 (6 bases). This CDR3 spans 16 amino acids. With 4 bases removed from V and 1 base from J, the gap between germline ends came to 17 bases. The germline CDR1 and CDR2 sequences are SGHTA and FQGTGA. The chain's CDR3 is CASSSSPGHQSYEQYF. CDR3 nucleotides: TGTGCCAGCAGCTCCTCTCCGGGACATCAATCCTACGAGCAGTACTTC.

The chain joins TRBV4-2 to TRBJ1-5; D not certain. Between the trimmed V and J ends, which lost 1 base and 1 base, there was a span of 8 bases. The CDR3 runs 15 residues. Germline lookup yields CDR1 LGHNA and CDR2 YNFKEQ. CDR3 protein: CASSQGIYSNQPQHF. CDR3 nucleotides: TGTGCCAGCAGCCAAGGGATTTACAGCAATCAGCCCCAGCATTTT.

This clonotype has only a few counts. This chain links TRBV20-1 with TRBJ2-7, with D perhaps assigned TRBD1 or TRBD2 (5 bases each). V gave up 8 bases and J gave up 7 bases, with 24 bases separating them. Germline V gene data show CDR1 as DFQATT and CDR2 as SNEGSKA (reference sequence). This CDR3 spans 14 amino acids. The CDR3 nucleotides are TGCAGTTACGGAGGCCAGGGAACTCCTCGGGAGCAGTACTTC. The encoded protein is CSYGGQGTPREQYF.

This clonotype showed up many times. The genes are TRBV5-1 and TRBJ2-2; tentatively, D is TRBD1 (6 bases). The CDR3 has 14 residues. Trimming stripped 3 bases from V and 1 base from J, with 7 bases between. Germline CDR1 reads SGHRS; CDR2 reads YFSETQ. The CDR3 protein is CASSSQGNTGELFF. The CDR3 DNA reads TGCGCCAGCAGCTCACAGGGGAACACCGGGGAGCTGTTTTTT.

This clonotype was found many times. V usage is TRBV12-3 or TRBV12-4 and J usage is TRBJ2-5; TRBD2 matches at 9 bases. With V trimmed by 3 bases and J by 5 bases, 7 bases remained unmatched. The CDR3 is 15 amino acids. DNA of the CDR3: TGTGCCAGCAGTTTGGGGGGTGCGGGAGGGGAGACCCAGTACTTC. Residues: CASSLGGAGGETQYF.

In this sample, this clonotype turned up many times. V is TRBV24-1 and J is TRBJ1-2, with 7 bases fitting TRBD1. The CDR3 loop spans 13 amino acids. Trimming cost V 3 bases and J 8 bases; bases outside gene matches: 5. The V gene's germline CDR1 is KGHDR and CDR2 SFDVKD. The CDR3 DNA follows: TGTGCCACCAGTGATCGACAGGGACAAGGCTACACCTTC. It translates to CATSDRQGQGYTF.

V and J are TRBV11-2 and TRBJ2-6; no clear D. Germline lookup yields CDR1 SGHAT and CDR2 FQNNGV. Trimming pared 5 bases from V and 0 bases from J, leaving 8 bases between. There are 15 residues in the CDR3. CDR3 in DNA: TGTGCCAGCAGCCGCTACAACTCTGGGGCCAACGTCCTGACTTTC. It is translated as CASSRYNSGANVLTF.

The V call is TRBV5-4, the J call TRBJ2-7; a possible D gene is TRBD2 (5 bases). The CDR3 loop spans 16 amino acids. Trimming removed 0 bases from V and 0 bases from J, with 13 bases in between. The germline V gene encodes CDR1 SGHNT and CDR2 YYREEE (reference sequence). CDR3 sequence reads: CASSLARGRDSYEQYF. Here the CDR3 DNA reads TGTGCCAGCAGCTTGGCCCGAGGGAGAGACTCCTACGAGCAGTACTTC.

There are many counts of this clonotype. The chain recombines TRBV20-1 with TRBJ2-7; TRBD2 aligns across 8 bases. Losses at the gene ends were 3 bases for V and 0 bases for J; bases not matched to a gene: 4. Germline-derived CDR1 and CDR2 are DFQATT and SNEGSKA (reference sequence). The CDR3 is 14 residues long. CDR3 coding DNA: TGCAGTGCTAGCGGGGGGGGTGGCTCCTACGAGCAGTACTTC. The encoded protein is CSASGGGGSYEQYF.

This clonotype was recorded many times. The CDR3 protein is CASSRRTSDYEQYF. The CDR3 DNA reads as TGTGCCAGCAGCCGACGGACTAGCGACTACGAGCAGTACTTC. V is TRBV7-8 and J is TRBJ2-7; 9 bases map to TRBD2. V shed 5 bases, J shed 3 bases, and the junction held 5 bases outside the gene matches. Germline CDR1 SGHVS, CDR2 FQNEAQ. This CDR3 is built from 14 residues. Full variable domain (outside the CDR3, taken from reference TRBV7-8 and TRBJ2-7): GAGVSQSPRYKVAKRGQDVALRCDPISGHVSLFWYQQALGQGPEFLTYFQNEAQLDKSGLPSDRFFAERPEGSVSTLKIQRTQQEDSAVYLCASSRRTSDYEQYFGPGTRLTVT.

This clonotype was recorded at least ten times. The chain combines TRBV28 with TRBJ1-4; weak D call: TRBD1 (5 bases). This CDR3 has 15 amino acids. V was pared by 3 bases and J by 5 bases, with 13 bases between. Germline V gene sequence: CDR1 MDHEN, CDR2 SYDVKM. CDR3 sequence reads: CASSFPSGQNEKLFF. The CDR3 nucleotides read TGTGCCAGCAGTTTCCCGTCGGGGCAAAATGAAAAACTGTTTTTT.

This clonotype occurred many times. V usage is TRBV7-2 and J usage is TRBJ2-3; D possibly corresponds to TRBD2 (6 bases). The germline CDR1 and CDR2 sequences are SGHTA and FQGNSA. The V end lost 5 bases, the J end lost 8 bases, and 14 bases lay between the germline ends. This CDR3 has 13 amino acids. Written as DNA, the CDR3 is TGTGCCAGCAGCACCCACGGAGCGGGTACGCAGTATTTT. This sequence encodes CASSTHGAGTQYF.

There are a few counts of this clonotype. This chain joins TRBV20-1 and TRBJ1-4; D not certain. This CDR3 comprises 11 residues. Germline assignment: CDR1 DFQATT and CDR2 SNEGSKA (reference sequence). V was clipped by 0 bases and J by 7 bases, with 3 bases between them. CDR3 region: CSARDREKLFF. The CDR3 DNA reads TGCAGTGCTAGAGATCGTGAAAAACTGTTTTTT.

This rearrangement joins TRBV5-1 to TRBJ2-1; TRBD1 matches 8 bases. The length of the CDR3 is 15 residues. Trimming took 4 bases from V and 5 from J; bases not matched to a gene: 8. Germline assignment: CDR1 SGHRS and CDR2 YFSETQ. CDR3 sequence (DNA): TGCGCCAGCAGCCCAGGACAGGGTCTAAACAATGAGCAGTTCTTC. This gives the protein CASSPGQGLNNEQFF.

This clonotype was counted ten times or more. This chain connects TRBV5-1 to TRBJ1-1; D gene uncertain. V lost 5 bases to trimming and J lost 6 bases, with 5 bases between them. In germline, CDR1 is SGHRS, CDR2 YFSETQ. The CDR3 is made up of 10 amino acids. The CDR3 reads CASSPSEAFF. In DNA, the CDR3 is TGCGCCAGCAGTCCGTCTGAAGCTTTCTTT.

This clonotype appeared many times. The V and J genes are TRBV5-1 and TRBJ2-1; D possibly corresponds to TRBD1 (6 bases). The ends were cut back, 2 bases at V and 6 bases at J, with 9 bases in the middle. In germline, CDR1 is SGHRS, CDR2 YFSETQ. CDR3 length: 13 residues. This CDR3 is CASSLGDTNEQFF. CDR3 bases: TGCGCCAGCAGCTTAGGGGACACCAATGAGCAGTTCTTC.

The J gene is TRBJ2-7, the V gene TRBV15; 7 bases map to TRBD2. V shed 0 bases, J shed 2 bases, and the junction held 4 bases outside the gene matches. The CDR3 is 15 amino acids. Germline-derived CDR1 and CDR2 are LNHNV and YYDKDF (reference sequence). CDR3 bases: TGTGCCACCAGCAGAGAAGGGGCGGGGGCCTACGAGCAGTACTTC. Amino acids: CATSREGAGAYEQYF.

The CDR3 DNA sequence: TGCAGCGTTGAAGTGGAGACCCAGTACTTC. Its translation is CSVEVETQYF. The genes are TRBV29-1 and TRBJ2-5; D is unclear. The V gene's germline CDR1 is SQVTM and CDR2 ANQGSEA. The CDR3 covers 10 residues. Trimming removed 1 base at V and 5 bases at J, with 2 bases between.

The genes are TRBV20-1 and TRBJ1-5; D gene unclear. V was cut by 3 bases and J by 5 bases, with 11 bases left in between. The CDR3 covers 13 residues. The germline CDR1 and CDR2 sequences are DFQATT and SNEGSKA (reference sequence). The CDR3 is CSASFGLDQPQHF. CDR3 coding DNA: TGCAGTGCTAGCTTCGGGTTGGATCAGCCCCAGCATTTT.

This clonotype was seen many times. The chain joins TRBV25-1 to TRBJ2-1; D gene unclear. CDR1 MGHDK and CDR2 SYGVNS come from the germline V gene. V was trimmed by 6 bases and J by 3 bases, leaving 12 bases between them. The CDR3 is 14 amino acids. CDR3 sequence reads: CASSAPLDYNEQFF. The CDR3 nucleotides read TGTGCCAGCAGCGCCCCCCTCGACTACAATGAGCAGTTCTTC.

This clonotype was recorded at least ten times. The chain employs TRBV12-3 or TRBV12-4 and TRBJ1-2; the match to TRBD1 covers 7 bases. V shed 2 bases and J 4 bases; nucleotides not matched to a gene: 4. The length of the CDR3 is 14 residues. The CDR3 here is CASSLNRGPYGYTF. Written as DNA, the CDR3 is TGTGCCAGCAGTTTAAACAGGGGCCCCTATGGCTACACCTTC.

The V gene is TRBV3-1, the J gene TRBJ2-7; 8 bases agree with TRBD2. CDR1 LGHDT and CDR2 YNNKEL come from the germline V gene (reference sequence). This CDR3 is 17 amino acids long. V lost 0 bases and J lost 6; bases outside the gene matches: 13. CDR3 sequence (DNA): TGTGCCAGCAGCCAAGACCCGATGACGGGAGGGCTCGGCGAGCAGTACTTC. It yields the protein CASSQDPMTGGLGEQYF.

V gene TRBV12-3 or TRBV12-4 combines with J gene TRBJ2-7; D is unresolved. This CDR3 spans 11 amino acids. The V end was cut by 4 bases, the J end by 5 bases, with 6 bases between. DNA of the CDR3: TGTGCCAGCAGTTCCTTAAACGAGCAGTACTTC. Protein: CASSSLNEQYF.

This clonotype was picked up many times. Written as DNA, the CDR3 is TGTGCCAGCAGTTTGGGCGCAGTGGAAGAGCAGTACTTC. Translated, it gives CASSLGAVEEQYF. The rearrangement joins TRBV7-2 to TRBJ2-7; no reliable D call. CDR3 length: 13 residues. Trimming stripped 6 bases from V and 7 bases from J, with 16 bases between. The germline V gene encodes CDR1 SGHTA and CDR2 FQGNSA. Full variable domain (rest looked up from reference TRBV7-2 and TRBJ2-7): GAGVSQSPSNKVTEKGKDVELRCDPISGHTALYWYRQSLGQGLEFLIYFQGNSAPDKSGLPSDRFSAERTGGSVSTLTIQRTQQEDSAVYLCASSLGAVEEQYFGPGTRLTVT.

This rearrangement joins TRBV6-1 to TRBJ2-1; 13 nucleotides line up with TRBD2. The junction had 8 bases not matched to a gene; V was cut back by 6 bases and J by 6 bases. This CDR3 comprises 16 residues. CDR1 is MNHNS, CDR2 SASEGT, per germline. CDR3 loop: CASRPRTSGSGNEQFF. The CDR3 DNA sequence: TGTGCCAGCAGACCGCGGACTAGCGGGAGTGGCAATGAGCAGTTCTTC.